This T cell receptor (beta chain) was profiled in a study of T-cell reconstitution after alpha-beta-depleted transplantation in children. This clonotype was seen only once. Using unique molecular identifiers, the investigators prepared the TCRbeta library. TCRdb passed the PCR reads through MiXCR, listing each CDR3 protein once. The sample lists 500,000 or so distinct CDR3 sequences; about 33% were seen once. V was shortened by 8 bases and J by 5 bases, with 12 bases between the two germline ends. Germline V gene data show CDR1 as SEHNR and CDR2 as FQNEAQ (reference sequence). The CDR3 loop spans 12 amino acids.

The clonotype originates from a human donor who donated a stem cell graft to a child with aplastic anemia. The sample in question was PBMCs from the stem cell graft donor, obtained from the stem cell graft. This chain joins TRBV7-9 and TRBJ1-1; D unclear. The DNA for the CDR3 is TGTGCCAGCGCGGATGGAAGGACTGAAGCTTTCTTT. It is translated as CASADGRTEAFF.